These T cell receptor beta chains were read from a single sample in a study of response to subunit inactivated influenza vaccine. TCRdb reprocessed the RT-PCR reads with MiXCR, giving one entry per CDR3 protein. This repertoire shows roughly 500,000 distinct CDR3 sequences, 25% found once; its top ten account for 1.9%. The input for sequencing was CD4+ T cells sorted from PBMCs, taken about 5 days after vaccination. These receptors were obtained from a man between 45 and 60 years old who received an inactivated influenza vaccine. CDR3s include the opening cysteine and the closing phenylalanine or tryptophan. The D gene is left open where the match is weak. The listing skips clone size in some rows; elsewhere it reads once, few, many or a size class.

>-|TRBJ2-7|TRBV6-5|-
TGTGCCAGTCGGCCCAATCCGCTCGAGCAGTACTTC
CASRPNPLEQYF
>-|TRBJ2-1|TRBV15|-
TGTGCCACCAGCAGATATAGGGGAGCGGGCAATGAGCAGTTCTTC
CATSRYRGAGNEQFF
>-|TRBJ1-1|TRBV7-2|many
TGTGCCAGCAGCTTCACCGTCCGACGGACGAACACTGAAGCTTTCTTT
CASSFTVRRTNTEAFF
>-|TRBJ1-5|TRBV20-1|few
TGCAGTGCTAGAGATCTCTCCGGGGGCTCTTGGAATCAGCCCCAGCATTTT
CSARDLSGGSWNQPQHF
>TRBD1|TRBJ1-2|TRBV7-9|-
TGTGCCAGCAGCTTGAACCGGGACAGGGCTTCTGGTGGCTACACCTTC
CASSLNRDRASGGYTF
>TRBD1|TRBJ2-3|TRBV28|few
TGTGCCAGCAGTGACTGGACAGGGCTCACAGATACGCAGTATTTT
CASSDWTGLTDTQYF
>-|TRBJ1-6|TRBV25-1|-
TGTGCCAGCAGTGACGTGGGATACGGGTCACCCCTCCACTTT
CASSDVGYGSPLHF
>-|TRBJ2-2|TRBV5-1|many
TGTGCCAGCAGCTTAACCGGGGGCACCGGGGAGCTGTTTTTT
CASSLTGGTGELFF
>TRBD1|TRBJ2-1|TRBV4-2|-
TGTGCCAGCAGCTCCCCGGGACAGGGTACCAATGAGCAGTTCTTC
CASSSPGQGTNEQFF
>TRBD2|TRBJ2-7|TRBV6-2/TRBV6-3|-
TGTGCCAGCAGTTACGGTCTACTAGCGGGAGCCGAGCAGTACTTC
CASSYGLLAGAEQYF
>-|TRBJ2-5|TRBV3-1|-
TGTGCCAGCAGTGCCCGCCCCGTTGGACAGGAGACCCAGTACTTC
CASSARPVGQETQYF
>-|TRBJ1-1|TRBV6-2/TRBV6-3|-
TGTGCCAGCACCGAAGGGGGGCAGGGGAGAACTGAAGCTTTCTTT
CASTEGGQGRTEAFF
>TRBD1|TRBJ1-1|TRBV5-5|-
TGTGCCAGCAGCACCCGAGGTGGGACAGGGGATATCACTGAAGCTTTCTTT
CASSTRGGTGDITEAFF
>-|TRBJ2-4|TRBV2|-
TGTGCCAGCAGTGACAAAGACTACTTC
CASSDKDYF
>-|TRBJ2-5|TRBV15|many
TGTGCCACCAGCAGAGATCGGGGTCAGGGGAGGGAGACCCAGTACTTC
CATSRDRGQGRETQYF
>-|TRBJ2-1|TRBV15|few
TGTGCCACCAGCAGAGATCATTATGAGCAGTTCTTC
CATSRDHYEQFF
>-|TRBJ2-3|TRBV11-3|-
TGTGCCAGCAGCTTCCAGGGGTTCAGCACAGATACGCAGTATTTT
CASSFQGFSTDTQYF
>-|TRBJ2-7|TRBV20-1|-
TGCAGTGCTAGAGATGCGGGGATTTCCTACGAGCAGTACTTC
CSARDAGISYEQYF
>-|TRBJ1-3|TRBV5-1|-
TGCGCTAGCAGCACCTGCGGGCACTCTGGAAACACCATATATTTT
CASSTCGHSGNTIYF
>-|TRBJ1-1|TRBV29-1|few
TGCAGCGTCCGGGGACACCAGAACACTGAAGCTTTCTTT
CSVRGHQNTEAFF